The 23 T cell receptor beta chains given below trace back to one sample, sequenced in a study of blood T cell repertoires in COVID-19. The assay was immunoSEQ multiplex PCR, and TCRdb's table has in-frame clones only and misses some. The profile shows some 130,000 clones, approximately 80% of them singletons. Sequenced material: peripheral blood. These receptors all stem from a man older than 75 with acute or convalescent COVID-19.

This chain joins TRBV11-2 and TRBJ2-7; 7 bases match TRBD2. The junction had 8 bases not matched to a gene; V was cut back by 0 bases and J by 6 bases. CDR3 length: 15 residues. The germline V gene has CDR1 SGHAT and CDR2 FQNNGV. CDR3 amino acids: CASSLDGARGSEQYF. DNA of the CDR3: TGTGCCAGCAGCTTAGACGGGGCCCGCGGGAGCGAGCAGTACTTC.

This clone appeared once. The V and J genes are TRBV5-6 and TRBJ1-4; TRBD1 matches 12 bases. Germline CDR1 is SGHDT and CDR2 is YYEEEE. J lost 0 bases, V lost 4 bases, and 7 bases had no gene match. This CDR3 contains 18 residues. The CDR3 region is CASSLRGQGAATNEKLFF. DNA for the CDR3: TGTGCCAGCAGCCTGAGGGGACAGGGGGCTGCAACTAATGAAAAACTGTTTTTT. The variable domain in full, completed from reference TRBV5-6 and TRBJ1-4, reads DAGVTQSPTHLIKTRGQQVTLRCSPKSGHDTVSWYQQALGQGPQFIFQYYEEEERQRGNFPDRFSGHQFPNYSSELNVNALLLGDSALYLCASSLRGQGAATNEKLFFGSGTQLSVL.

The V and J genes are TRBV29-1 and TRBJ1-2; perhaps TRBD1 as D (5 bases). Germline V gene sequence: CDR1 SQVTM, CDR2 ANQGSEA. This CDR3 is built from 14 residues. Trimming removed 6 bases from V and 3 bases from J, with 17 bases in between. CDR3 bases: TGCAGCGTCCAAAGACACGGAGGGGACTATGGCTACACCTTC. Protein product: CSVQRHGGDYGYTF.

The DNA of the CDR3 is TGTGCCACCAGCAGAGATTATCACGGACTAAGGGATACGCAGTATTTT. Its translation: CATSRDYHGLRDTQYF. The V gene is TRBV15, the J gene TRBJ2-3; D is possibly TRBD2 (6 bases). This CDR3 spans 16 amino acids. Looked up from germline, CDR1 is LNHNV and CDR2 is YYDKDF (reference sequence). V shed 0 bases and J shed 6 bases, with 16 bases lying between them.

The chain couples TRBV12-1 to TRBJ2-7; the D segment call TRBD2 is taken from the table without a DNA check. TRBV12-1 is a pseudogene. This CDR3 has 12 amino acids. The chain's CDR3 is CAIMEIDYEQYF. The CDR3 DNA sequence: TGTGCCATCATGGAGATAGACTACGAGCAGTACTTC.

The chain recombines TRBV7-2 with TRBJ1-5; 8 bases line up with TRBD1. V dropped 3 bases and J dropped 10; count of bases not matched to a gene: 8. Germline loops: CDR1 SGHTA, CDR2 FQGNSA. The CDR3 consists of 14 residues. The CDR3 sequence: CASSLVQGVSPQHF. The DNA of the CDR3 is TGTGCCAGCAGCTTGGTACAGGGGGTCAGCCCCCAGCATTTT.

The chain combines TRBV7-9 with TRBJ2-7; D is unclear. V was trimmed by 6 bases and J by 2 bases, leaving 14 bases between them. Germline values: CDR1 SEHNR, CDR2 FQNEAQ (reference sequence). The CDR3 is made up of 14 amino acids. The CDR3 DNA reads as TGTGCCAGCAGTTCCACCCAGCGAACCTACGAGCAGTACTTC. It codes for CASSSTQRTYEQYF.

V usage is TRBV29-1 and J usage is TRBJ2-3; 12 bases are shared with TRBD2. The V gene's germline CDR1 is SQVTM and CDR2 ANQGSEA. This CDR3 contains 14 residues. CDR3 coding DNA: TGCTCAGCTAGCGGGGGGGCCGACACAGATACGCAGTATTTT. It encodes CSASGGADTDTQYF.

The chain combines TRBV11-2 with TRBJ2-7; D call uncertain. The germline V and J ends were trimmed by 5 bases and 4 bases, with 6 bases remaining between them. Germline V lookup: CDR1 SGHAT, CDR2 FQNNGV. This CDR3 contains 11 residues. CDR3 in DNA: TGTGCCAGCAGCCACTCTTACGAGCAGTACTTC. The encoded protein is CASSHSYEQYF.

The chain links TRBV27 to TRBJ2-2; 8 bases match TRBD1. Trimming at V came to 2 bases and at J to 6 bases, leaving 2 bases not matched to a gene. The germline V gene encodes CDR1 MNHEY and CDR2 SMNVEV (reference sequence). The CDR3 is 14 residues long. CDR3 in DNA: TGTGCCAGCAGTTTACCGACAGGGGCCGGGGAGCTGTTTTTT. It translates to CASSLPTGAGELFF.

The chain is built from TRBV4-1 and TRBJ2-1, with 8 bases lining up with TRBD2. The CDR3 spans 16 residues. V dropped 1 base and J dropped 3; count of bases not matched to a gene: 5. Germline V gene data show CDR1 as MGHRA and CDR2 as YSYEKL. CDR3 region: CASSQGLAGIYNEQFF. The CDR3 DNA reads TGCGCCAGCAGCCAAGGGTTAGCGGGAATCTACAATGAGCAGTTCTTC.

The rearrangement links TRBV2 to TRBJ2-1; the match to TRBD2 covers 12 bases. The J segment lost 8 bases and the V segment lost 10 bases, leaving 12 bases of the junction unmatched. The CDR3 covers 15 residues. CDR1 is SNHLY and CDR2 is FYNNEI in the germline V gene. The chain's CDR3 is CATLAGGPLQDEQFF. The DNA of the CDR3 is TGTGCCACTCTAGCGGGGGGGCCTCTCCAGGATGAGCAGTTCTTC.

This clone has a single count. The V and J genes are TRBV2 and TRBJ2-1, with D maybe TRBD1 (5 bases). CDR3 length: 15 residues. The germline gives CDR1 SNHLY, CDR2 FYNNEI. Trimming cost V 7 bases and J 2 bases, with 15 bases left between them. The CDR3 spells CASIGVTATYNEQFF. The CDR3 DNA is TGTGCCAGCATAGGGGTCACGGCCACCTACAATGAGCAGTTCTTC. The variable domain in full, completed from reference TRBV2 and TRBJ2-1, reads EPEVTQTPSHQVTQMGQEVILRCVPISNHLYFYWYRQILGQKVEFLVSFYNNEISEKSEIFDDQFSVERPDGSNFTLKIRSTKLEDSAMYFCASIGVTATYNEQFFGPGTRLTVL.

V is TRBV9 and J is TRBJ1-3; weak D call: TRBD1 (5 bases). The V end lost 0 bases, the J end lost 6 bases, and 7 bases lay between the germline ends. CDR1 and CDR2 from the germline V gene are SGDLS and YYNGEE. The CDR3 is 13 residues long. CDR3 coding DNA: TGTGCCAGCAGCGTAGAAGGGGAAAACACCATATATTTT. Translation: CASSVEGENTIYF.

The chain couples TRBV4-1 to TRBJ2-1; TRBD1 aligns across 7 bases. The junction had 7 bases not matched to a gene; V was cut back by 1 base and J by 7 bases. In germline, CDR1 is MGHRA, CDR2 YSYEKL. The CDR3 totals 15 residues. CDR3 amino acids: CASSQGKGGINEQFF. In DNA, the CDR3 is TGCGCCAGCAGCCAAGGTAAAGGGGGCATTAATGAGCAGTTCTTC.

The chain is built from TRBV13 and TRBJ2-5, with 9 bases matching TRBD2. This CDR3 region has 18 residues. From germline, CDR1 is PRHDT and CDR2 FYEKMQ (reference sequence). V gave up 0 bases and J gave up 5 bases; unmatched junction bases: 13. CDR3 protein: CASSLGLGLAGERETQYF. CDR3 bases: TGTGCCAGCAGCTTAGGCCTTGGGTTAGCGGGGGAGCGGGAGACCCAGTACTTC. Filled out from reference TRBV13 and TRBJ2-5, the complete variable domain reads AAGVIQSPRHLIKEKRETATLKCYPIPRHDTVYWYQQGPGQDPQFLISFYEKMQSDKGSIPDRFSAQQFSDYHSELNMSSLELGDSALYFCASSLGLGLAGERETQYFGPGTRLLVL.

CDR3 residues: CASGTNYGYTF. The CDR3 DNA reads as TGTGCCAGTGGGACAAACTATGGCTACACCTTC. The chain joins TRBV19 to TRBJ1-2; tentatively, D is TRBD1 (6 bases). The CDR3 consists of 11 residues. Trimming cost V 8 bases and J 2 bases, with 6 bases left between them. Germline V gene data show CDR1 as LNHDA and CDR2 as SQIVND (reference sequence).

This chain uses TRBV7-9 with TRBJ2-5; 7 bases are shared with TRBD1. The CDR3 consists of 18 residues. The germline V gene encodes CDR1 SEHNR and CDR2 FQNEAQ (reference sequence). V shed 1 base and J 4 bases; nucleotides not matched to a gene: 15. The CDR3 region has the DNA TGTGCCAGCAGCTTAGGGGCGACAGGGCGCCGGAGAAGAGAGACCCAGTACTTC. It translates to CASSLGATGRRRRETQYF.

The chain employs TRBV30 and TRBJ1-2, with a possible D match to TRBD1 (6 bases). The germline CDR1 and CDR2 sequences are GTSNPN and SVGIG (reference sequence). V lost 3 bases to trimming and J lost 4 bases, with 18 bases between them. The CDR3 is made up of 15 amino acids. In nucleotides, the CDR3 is TGTGCCTGGAGCCATTATGACAGGACGTTCTATGGCTACACCTTC. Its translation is CAWSHYDRTFYGYTF.

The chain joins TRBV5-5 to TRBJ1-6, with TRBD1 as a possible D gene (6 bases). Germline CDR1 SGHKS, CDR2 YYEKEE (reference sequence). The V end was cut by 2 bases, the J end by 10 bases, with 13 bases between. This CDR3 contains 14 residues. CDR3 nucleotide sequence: TGTGCCAGCAGCTTACAGGGTGCAGGATCACCCCTCCACTTT. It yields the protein CASSLQGAGSPLHF.

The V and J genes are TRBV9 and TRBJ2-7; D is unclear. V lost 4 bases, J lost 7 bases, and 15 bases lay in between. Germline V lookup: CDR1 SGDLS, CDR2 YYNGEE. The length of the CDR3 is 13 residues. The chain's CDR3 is CASSPSPRYEQYF. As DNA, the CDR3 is TGTGCCAGCAGCCCAAGCCCCCGTTATGAGCAGTACTTC.

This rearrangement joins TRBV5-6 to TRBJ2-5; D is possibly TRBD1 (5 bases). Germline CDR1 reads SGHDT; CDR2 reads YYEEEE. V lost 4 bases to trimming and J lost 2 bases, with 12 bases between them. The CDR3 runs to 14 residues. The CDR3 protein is CASSHRQLQETQYF. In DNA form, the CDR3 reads TGTGCCAGCAGCCATCGACAGTTACAAGAGACCCAGTACTTC.

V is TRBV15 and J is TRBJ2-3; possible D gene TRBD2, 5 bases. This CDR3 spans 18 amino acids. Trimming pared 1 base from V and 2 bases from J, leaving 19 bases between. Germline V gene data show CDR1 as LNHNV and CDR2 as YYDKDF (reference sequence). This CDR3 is CATSRVAISSHFTDTQYF. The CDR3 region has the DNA TGTGCCACCAGCAGAGTAGCGATTAGCAGCCACTTCACAGATACGCAGTATTTT.